This T cell receptor beta chain was found in a study of human T cells and chemical hapten exposure. V shed 0 bases and J shed 6 bases, with 10 bases lying between them. Germline V gene sequence: CDR1 SGDLS, CDR2 YYNGEE. The CDR3 has 14 amino acids. One entry per CDR3 protein results from TCRdb running MiXCR on the 5' RACE reads. The repertoire consists of roughly 82,000 distinct CDR3 sequences, with less than 20% occurring once and the leading ten covering about 6.5%. Sequencing started from total RNA isolated from unfractionated whole blood. This clonotype was seen a handful of times. The TCR was taken from a female donor in good health. The rearrangement joins TRBV9 to TRBJ1-5; TRBD1 might be the D (6 bases). CDR3 amino acids: CASSVEGGGQPQHF. The CDR3 DNA is TGTGCCAGCAGCGTAGAGGGGGGAGGTCAGCCCCAGCATTTT. Using reference TRBV9 and TRBJ1-5 for the parts outside the CDR3, the full variable domain is DSGVTQTPKHLITATGQRVTLRCSPRSGDLSVYWYQQSLDQGLQFLIQYYNGEERAKGNILERFSAQQFPDLHSELNLSSLELGDSALYFCASSVEGGGQPQHFGDGTRLSIL.